Presented here are 2 T cell receptor beta chains from one specimen sequenced in a study of molecular identifiers for immune sequencing clone quantification. TCRdb called the PCR reads again in MiXCR, with one record for every CDR3 protein. The data contain some 320,000 distinct CDR3 sequences, about a fifth of them singletons. The specimen was naive CD8+ T cells from blood, with Jurkat cell RNA spiked in. Subset here: FACS-sorted CD8+CD4-CCR7+CD45RA+ naive T cells. All receptors come from a human donor in good health. Some libraries in this study had Jurkat cell RNA spiked in.

The rearrangement links TRBV29-1 to TRBJ2-7; 10 bases agree with TRBD1. The germline gives CDR1 SQVTM, CDR2 ANQGSEA. Losses at the gene ends were 2 bases for V and 5 bases for J; bases not matched to a gene: 9. CDR3 size: 15 residues. The CDR3 region is CSVEFWDRGGNEQYF. In DNA, the CDR3 is TGCAGCGTTGAATTTTGGGACAGGGGTGGCAACGAGCAGTACTTC.

This clonotype was recorded many times. V gene TRBV19 combines with J gene TRBJ2-3; the D gene is possibly TRBD1 (5 bases). V lost 7 bases and J lost 0, with 14 bases in between. Per germline, CDR1 LNHDA and CDR2 SQIVND (reference sequence). The CDR3 contains 15 residues. CDR3 protein: CASNTGYASTDTQYF. The CDR3 DNA is TGTGCCAGTAACACAGGCTACGCTAGCACAGATACGCAGTATTTT.